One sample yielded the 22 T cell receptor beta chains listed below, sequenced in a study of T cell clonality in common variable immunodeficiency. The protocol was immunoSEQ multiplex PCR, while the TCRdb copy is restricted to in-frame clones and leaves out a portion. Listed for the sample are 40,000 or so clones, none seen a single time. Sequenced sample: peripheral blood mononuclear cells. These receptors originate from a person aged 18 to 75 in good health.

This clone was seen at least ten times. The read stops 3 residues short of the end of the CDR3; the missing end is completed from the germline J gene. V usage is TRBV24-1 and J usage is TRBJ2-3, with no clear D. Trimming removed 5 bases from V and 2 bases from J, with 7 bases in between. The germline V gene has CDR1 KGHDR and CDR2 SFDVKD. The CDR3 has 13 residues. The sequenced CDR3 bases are TGTGCCACCAGTGTTCCTAACACAGATACG. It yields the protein CATSVPNTDT. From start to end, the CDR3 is CATSVPNTDTQYF.

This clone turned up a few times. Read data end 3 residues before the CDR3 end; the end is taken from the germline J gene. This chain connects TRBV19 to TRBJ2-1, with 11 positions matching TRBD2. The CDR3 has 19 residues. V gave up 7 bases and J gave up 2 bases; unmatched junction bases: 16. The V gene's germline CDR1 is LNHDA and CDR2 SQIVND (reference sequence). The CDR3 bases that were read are TGTGCCAGTACCCTTAGCGGGGGGGCCGTCTTTGGACCCTACAATGAG. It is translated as CASTLSGGAVFGPYNE. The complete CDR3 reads CASTLSGGAVFGPYNEQFF.

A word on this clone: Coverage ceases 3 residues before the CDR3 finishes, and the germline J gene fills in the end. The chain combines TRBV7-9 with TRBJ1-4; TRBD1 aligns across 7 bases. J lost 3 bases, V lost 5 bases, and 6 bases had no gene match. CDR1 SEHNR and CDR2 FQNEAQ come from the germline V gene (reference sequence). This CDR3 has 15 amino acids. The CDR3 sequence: CASSQRQGPNEKLFF. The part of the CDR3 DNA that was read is TGTGCCAGCAGCCAAAGACAGGGTCCTAATGAAAAA.

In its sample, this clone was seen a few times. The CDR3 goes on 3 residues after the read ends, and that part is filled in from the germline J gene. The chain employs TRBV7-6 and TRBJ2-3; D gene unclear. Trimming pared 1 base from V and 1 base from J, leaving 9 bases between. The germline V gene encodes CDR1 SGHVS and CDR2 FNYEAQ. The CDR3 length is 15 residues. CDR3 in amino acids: CASSLGNRGTDTQYF. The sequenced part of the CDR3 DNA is TGTGCCAGCAGCTTAGGGAATCGGGGCACAGATACG.

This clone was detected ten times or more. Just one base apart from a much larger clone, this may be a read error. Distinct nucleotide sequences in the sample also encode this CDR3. CDR3 loop: CAISETGYRNTIYF. CDR3 bases read: TGTGCCATCAGTGAGACAGGGTACAGAAACACA. The V and J genes are TRBV10-3 and TRBJ1-3, with D possibly being TRBD1 (6 bases). The CDR3 end is not reached by the read, which stops 3 residues before it; the germline J gene fills it in. The CDR3 runs to 14 residues. Germline values: CDR1 ENHRY, CDR2 SYGVKD.

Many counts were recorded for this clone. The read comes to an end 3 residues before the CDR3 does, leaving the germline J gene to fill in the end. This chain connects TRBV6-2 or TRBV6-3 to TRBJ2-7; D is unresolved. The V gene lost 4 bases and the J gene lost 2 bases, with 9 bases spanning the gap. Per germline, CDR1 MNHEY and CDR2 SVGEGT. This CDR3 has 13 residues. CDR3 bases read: TGTGCCAGCAGTTCAGGCAGGACCTACGAG. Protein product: CASSSGRTYE. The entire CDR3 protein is CASSSGRTYEQYF.

CDR3: CASSLTQGAGNTIYF. Incomplete CDR3 DNA: TGTGCCAGCAGCTTAACACAGGGGGCTGGAAACACC. The chain uses TRBV7-9 and TRBJ1-3; TRBD1 matches 8 bases. The read terminates 3 residues before the CDR3 end, so the remaining end is supplied by the germline J gene. The CDR3 consists of 15 residues. V lost 2 bases and J lost 2; bases outside the gene matches: 2. The germline gives CDR1 SEHNR, CDR2 FQNEAQ (reference sequence).

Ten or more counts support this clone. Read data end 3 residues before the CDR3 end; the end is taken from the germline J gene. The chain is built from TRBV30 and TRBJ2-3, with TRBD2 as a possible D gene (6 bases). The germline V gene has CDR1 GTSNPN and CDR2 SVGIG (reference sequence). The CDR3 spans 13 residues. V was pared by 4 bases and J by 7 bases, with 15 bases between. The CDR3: CAWTPDYLHTQYF. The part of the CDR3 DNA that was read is TGTGCCTGGACCCCGGACTATCTTCATACG.

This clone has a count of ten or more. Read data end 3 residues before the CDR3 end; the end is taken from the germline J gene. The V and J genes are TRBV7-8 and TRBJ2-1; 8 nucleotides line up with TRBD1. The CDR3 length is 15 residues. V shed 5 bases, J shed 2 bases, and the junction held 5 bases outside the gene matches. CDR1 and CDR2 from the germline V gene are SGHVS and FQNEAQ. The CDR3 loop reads CASSQGQGTYNEQFF. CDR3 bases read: TGTGCCAGCAGCCAAGGACAGGGAACCTACAATGAG.

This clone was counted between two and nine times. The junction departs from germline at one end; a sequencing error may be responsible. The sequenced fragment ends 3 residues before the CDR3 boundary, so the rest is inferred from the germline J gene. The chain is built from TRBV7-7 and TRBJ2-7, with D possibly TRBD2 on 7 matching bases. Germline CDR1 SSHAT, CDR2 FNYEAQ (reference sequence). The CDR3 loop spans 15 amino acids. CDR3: CASSPGTGGHYEQYF. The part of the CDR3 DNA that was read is TGTGCTAGCAGCCCAGGGACCGGGGGGCACTACGAG.

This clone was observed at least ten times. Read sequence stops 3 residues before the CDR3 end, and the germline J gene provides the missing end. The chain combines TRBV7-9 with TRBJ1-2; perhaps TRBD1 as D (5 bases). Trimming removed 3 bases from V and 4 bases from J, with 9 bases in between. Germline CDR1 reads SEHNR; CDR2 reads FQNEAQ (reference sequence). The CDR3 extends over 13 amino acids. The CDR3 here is CASSFPQGYGYTF. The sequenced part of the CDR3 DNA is TGTGCCAGCAGCTTCCCTCAGGGCTATGGC.

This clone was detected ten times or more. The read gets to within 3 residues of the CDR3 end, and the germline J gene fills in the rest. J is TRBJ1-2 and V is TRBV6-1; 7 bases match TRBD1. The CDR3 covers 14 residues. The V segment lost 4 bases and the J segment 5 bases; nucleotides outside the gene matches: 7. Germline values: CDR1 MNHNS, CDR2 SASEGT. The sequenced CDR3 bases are TGTGCCAGCAGTGTGCCGGGACAGACTTATGGC. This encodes CASSVPGQTYG. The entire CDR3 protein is CASSVPGQTYGYTF.

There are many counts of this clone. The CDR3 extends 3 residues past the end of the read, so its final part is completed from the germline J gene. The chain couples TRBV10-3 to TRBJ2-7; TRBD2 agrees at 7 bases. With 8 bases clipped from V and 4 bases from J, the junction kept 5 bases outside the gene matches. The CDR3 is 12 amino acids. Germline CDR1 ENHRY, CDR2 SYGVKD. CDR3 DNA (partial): TGTGCCATCGGGACTATAGGATACGAG. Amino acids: CAIGTIGYE. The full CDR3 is CAIGTIGYEQYF.

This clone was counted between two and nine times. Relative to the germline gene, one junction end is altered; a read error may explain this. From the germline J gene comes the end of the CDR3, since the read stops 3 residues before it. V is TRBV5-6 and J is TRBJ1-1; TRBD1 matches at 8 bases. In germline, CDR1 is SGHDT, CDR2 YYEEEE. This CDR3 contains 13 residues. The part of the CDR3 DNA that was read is TGTACCAGCAGTTACACAGGGGGCACTGAA. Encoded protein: CTSSYTGGTE. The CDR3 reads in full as CTSSYTGGTEAFF. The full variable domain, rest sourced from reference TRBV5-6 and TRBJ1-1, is DAGVTQSPTHLIKTRGQQVTLRCSPKSGHDTVSWYQQALGQGPQFIFQYYEEEERQRGNFPDRFSGHQFPNYSSELNVNALLLGDSALYLCTSSYTGGTEAFFGQGTRLTVV.

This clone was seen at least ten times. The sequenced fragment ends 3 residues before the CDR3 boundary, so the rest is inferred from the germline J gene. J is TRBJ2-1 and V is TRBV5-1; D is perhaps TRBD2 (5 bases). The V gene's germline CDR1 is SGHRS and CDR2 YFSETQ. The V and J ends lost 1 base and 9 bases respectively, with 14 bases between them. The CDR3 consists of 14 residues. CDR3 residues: CASSLLQEEGEQFF. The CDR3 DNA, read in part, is TGCGCCAGCAGCTTGCTTCAGGAAGAGGGTGAG.

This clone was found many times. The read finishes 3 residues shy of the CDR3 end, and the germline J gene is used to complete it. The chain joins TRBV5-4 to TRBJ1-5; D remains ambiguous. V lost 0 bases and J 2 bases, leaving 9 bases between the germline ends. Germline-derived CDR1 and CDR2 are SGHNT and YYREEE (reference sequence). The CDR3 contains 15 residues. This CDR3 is CASSLAPGGNQPQHF. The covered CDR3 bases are TGTGCCAGCAGCTTGGCCCCGGGTGGCAATCAGCCC. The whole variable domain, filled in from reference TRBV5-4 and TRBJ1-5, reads ETGVTQSPTHLIKTRGQQVTLRCSSQSGHNTVSWYQQALGQGPQFIFQYYREEENGRGNFPPRFSGLQFPNYSSELNVNALELDDSALYLCASSLAPGGNQPQHFGDGTRLSIL.

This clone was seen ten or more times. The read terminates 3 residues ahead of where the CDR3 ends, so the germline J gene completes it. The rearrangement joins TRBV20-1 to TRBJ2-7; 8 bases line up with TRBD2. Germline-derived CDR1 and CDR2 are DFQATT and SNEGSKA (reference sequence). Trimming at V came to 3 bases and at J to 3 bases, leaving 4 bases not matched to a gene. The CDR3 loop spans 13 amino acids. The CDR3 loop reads CSARGLEIYEQYF. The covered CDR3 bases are TGCAGTGCTAGGGGACTAGAAATCTACGAG.

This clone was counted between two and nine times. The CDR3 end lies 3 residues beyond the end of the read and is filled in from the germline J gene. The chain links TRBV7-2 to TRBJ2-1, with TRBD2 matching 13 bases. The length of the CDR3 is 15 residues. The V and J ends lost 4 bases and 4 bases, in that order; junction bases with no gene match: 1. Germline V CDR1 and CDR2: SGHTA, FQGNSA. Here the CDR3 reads CASSSGLAGYNEQFF. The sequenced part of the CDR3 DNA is TGTGCCAGCAGCTCGGGACTAGCGGGGTACAATGAG.

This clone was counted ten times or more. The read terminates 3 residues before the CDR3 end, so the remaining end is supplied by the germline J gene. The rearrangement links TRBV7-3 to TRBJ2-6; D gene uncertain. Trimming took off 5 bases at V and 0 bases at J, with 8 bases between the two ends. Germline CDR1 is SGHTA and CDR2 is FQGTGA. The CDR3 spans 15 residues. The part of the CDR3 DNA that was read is TGTGCCAGCAGCCTCGCAGGCTCTGGGGCCAACGTC. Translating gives CASSLAGSGANV. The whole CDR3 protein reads CASSLAGSGANVLTF.

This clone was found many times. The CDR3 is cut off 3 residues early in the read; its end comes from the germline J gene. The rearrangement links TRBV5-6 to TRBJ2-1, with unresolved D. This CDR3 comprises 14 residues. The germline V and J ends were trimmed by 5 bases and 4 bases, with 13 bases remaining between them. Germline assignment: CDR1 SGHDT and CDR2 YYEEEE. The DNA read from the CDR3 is TGTGCCAGCAGTTATTACGCTAATTACAATGAG. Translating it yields CASSYYANYNE. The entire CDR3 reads CASSYYANYNEQFF.

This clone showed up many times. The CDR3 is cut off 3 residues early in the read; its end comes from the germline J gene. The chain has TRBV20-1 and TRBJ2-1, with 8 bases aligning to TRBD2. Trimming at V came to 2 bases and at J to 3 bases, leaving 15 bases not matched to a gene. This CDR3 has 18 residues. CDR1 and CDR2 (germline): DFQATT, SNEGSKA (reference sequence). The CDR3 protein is CSARPTDVLAESYNEQFF. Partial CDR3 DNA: TGCAGTGCTAGACCTACTGATGTACTAGCGGAGAGCTACAATGAG.

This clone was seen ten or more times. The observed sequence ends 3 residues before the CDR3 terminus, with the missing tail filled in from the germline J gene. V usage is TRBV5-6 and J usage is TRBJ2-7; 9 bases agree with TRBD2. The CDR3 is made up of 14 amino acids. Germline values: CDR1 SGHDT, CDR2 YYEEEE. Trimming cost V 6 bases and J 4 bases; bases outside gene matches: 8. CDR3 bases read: TGTGCCAGCACCTTAGCGGGAGTGGTTTACGAG. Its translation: CASTLAGVVYE. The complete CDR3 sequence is CASTLAGVVYEQYF.